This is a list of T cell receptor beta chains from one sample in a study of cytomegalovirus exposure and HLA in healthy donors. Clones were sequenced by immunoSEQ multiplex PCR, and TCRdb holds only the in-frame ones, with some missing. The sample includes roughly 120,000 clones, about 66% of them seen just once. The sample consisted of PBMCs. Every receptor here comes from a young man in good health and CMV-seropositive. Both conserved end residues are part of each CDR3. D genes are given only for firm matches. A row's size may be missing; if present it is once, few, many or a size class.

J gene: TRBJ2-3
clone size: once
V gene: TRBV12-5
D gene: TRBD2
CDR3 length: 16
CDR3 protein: CASGRGLAGDSDTQYF
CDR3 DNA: TGTGCTAGTGGTCGCGGGCTAGCGGGAGACTCAGATACGCAGTATTTT

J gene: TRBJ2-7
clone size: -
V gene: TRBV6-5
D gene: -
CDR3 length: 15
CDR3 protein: CASSIALTGFYEQYF
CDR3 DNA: TGTGCCAGCAGTATAGCCTTGACAGGATTCTACGAGCAGTACTTC

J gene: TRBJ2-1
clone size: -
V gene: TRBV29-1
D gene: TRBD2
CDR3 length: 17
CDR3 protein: CSVAHRSRTSGTNEQFF
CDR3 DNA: TGCAGCGTTGCCCATCGATCTCGGACTAGCGGGACGAATGAGCAGTTCTTC

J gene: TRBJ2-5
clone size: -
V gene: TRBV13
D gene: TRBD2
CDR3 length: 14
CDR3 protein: CASSLRGSEETQYF
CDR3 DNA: TGTGCCAGCAGCTTACGCGGGAGTGAAGAGACCCAGTACTTC

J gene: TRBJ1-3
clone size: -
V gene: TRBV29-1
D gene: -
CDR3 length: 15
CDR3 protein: CSVAFGGPTGNTIYF
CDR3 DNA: TGCAGCGTTGCCTTCGGGGGGCCTACGGGAAACACCATATATTTT

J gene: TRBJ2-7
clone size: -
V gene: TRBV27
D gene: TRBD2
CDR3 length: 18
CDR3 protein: CASSLIPGTSGRAGEQYF
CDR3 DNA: TGTGCCAGCAGTTTAATCCCCGGGACTAGCGGGAGGGCAGGGGAGCAGTACTTC

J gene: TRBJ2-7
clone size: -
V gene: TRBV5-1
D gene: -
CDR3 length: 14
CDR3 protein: CASSLVSGFGEQYF
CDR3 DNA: TGCGCCAGCAGCTTGGTTTCCGGGTTTGGAGAGCAGTACTTC

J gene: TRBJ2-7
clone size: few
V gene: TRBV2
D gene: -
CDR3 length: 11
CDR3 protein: CASSYSYEQYF
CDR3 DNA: TGTGCCAGCAGTTATAGTTACGAGCAGTACTTC

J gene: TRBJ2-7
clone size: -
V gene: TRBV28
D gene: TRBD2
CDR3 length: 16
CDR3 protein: CASSLGLAGGRDEQYF
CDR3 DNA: TGTGCCAGCAGTTTGGGACTAGCGGGAGGGAGAGACGAGCAGTACTTC

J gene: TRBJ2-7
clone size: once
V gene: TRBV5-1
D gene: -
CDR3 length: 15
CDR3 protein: CASSLVGGPSYEQYF
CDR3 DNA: TGCGCCAGCAGCTTGGTCGGGGGGCCCTCCTACGAGCAGTACTTC

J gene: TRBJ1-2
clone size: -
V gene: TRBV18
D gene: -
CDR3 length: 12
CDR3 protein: CASSPATVYYTF
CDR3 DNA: TGTGCCAGCTCACCGGCAACCGTATACTACACCTTC

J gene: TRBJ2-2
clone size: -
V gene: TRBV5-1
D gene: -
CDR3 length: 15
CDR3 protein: CASSLGQGNTGELFF
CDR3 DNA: TGCGCCAGCAGCTTGGGGCAGGGGAACACCGGGGAGCTGTTTTTT

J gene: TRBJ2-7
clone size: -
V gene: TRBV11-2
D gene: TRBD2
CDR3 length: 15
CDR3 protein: CASSWRGGTMREQYF
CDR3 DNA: TGTGCCAGCAGCTGGCGGGGGGGTACGATGCGGGAGCAGTACTTC

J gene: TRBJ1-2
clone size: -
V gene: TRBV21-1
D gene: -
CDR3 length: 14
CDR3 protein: CASSAGQPSRPDTF
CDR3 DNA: TGTGCCAGCAGTGCGGGACAGCCGTCACGGCCCGACACCTTC

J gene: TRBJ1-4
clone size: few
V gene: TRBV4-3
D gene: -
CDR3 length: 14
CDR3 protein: CASSQGVGGEKLFF
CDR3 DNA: TGCGCCAGCAGCCAAGGGGTAGGAGGTGAAAAACTGTTTTTT

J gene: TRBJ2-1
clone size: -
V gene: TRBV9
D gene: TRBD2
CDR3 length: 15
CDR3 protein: CASSARLAEYNEQFF
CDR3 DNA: TGTGCCAGCAGCGCCCGACTAGCGGAGTACAATGAGCAGTTCTTC

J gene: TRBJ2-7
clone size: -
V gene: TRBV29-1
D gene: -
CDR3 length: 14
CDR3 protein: CSVELDSPSYEQYF
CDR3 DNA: TGCAGCGTTGAGTTGGACAGTCCCTCCTACGAGCAGTACTTC

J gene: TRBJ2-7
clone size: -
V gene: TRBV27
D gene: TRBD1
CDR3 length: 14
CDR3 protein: CASKRQGAAYEQYF
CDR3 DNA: TGTGCCAGCAAACGACAGGGGGCCGCCTACGAGCAGTACTTC

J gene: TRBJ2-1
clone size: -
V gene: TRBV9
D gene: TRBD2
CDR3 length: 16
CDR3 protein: CASSRTSGRADNEQFF
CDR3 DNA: TGTGCCAGCAGCCGGACTAGCGGGAGGGCGGACAATGAGCAGTTCTTC

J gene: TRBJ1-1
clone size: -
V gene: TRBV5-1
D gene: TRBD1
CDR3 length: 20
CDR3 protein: CASSPDLSRDRGDSVTEAFF
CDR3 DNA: TGCGCCAGCAGCCCGGACCTAAGCCGGGACAGGGGGGATTCGGTCACTGAAGCTTTCTTT

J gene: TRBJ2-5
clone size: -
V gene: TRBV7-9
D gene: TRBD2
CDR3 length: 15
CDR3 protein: CASSLLAGGGETQYF
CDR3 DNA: TGTGCCAGCAGCTTACTAGCGGGAGGTGGGGAGACCCAGTACTTC

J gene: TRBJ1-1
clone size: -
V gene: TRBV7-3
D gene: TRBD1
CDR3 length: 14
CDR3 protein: CASSLTGGDTEAFF
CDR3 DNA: TGTGCCAGCAGCCTGACAGGGGGCGACACTGAAGCTTTCTTT

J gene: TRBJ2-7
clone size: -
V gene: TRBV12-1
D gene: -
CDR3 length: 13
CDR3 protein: CATNGQGDAEQYF
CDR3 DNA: TGTGCCACCAATGGACAGGGCGATGCCGAGCAGTACTTC

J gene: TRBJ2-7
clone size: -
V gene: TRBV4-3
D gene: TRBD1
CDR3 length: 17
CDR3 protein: CASSQDGTGSGLYEQYF
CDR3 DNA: TGCGCCAGCAGCCAAGATGGGACAGGGTCGGGTTTGTACGAGCAGTACTTC